This TCR beta chain originates from a study of T cell responses to AZD1222 COVID-19 vaccine. Study-level points and caveats: Rises in breadth and depth of Spike-specific TCRs came after two AZD1222 doses. Sampling captured repertoires only after the peak T cell response.

Deletions cut 6 bases from V and 4 bases from J, with 17 bases between. This CDR3 spans 15 amino acids. From germline, CDR1 is MNHEY and CDR2 SVGEGT. As concerns this clone: Antigen specificity is unknown.

The assay was immunoSEQ multiplex PCR, and TCRdb's table has in-frame clones only and misses some. The sample has just under 150,000 clones, nearly 90% seen once. The clonotype originates from an adult who received the MenACWY meningococcal vaccine as a control. The chain uses TRBV6-2 or TRBV6-3 and TRBJ2-3; D tentatively reads TRBD1 or TRBD2 (6 bases each). Source: peripheral blood, taken 28 days after the second dose of the MenACWY control vaccine. The CDR3, as DNA: TGTGCCAGCAGCCTCGGGTGGGGGGCGTCAGATACGCAGTATTTT. Residues: CASSLGWGASDTQYF.